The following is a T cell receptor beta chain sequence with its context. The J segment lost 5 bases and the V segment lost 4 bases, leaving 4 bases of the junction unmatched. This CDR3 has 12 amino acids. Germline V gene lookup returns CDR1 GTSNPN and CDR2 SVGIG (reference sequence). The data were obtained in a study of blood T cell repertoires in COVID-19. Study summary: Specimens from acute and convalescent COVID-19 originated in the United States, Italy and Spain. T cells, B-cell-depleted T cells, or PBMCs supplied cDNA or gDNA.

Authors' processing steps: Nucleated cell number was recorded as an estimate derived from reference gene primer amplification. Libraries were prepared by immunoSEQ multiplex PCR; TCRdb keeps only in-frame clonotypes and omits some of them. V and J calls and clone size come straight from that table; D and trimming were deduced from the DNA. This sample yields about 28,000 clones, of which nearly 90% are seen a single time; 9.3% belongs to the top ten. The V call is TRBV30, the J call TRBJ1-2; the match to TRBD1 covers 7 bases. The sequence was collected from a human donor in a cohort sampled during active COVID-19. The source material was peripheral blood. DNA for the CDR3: TGTGCCTGGAAGGGACAGACATATGGCTACACCTTC. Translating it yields CAWKGQTYGYTF.